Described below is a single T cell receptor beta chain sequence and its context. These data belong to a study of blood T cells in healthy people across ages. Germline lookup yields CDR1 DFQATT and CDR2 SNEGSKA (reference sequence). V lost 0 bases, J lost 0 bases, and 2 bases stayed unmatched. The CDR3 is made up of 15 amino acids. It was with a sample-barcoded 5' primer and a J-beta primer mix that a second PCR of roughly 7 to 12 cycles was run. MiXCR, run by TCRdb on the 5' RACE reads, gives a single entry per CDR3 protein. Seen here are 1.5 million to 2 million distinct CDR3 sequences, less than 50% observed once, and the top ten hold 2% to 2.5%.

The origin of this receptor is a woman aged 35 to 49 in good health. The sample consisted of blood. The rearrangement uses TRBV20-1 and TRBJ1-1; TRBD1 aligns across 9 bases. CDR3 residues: CSARETGGLNTEAFF. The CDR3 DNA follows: TGCAGTGCTAGAGAAACAGGGGGCTTGAACACTGAAGCTTTCTTT.